The rows below give T cell receptor beta chains drawn from one sample of a study of OX40 agonist ivuxolimab in advanced cancers. The data were produced by immunoSEQ multiplex PCR, yet TCRdb's version contains in-frame clones alone and is incomplete. The sample has over 9,000 clones, around four fifths seen once. The input for sequencing was CD4+ or CD8+ T cells sorted from blood, taken in a trial of the OX40 agonist ivuxolimab. All receptors come from an adult with an advanced solid tumor such as melanoma, head and neck, liver or kidney cancer. Each CDR3 is given with its conserved first and last residue. A D gene is named only where the DNA matches it firmly. Size is omitted from some rows. Given values are once, few, many or a class for expanded clones.

abundance	v_gene	d_gene	j_gene	CDR3aa	CDR3nt
few	TRBV5-1	TRBD2	TRBJ2-5	CASSLSGGEETQYF	TGCGCCAGCAGCTTGTCGGGAGGGGAAGAGACCCAGTACTTC
once	TRBV7-6	.	TRBJ2-1	CASSLYMSGDEQFF	TGTGCCAGCAGCTTATACATGTCGGGCGATGAGCAGTTCTTC
.	TRBV12-5	.	TRBJ1-5	CASGPNSNQPQHF	TGTGCTAGTGGTCCAAATAGCAATCAGCCCCAGCATTTT
once	TRBV19	.	TRBJ1-1	CASSPGSRGYTEAFF	TGTGCCAGTAGTCCCGGCAGTCGGGGCTATACTGAAGCTTTCTTT
.	TRBV7-6	.	TRBJ2-7	CASSPSYEQYF	TGTGCCAGCAGCCCCTCCTACGAGCAGTACTTC
.	TRBV4-1	.	TRBJ2-7	CASSQEGGLGTYEQYF	TGCGCCAGCAGCCAAGAAGGGGGTCTCGGAACCTACGAGCAGTACTTC
.	TRBV18	TRBD2	TRBJ2-1	CASSPSGAAYNEQFF	TGTGCCAGCTCACCTAGCGGGGCCGCCTACAATGAGCAGTTCTTC
.	TRBV21-1	.	TRBJ1-4	CASSKALGSHRPGVSEKLFF	TGTGCCAGCAGCAAAGCGCTCGGTTCCCATAGGCCTGGGGTGAGTGAAAAACTGTTTTTT
.	TRBV7-9	TRBD1	TRBJ1-6	CASSSGTGNNSPLHF	TGTGCCAGCAGCTCAGGGACAGGGAATAATTCACCCCTCCACTTT
.	TRBV5-6	TRBD2	TRBJ2-7	CASSISGGALDEQYF	TGTGCCAGCAGCATTAGCGGGGGGGCTCTCGACGAGCAGTACTTC
.	TRBV7-9	.	TRBJ2-7	CASSLSLHEDEQYF	TGTGCCAGCAGCCTATCTTTACACGAGGACGAGCAGTACTTC
once	TRBV4-1	.	TRBJ2-2	CASSPTRGRGIAGELFF	TGCGCCAGCAGCCCGACGAGGGGGCGGGGGATTGCCGGGGAGCTGTTTTTT
.	TRBV27	TRBD1	TRBJ2-7	CASSVRGLPHEQYF	TGTGCCAGCAGTGTCAGGGGGCTACCCCACGAGCAGTACTTC
once	TRBV6-4	TRBD2	TRBJ2-1	CASSDSGGGAVNEQFF	TGTGCCAGCAGTGACTCTGGCGGGGGGGCGGTCAATGAGCAGTTCTTC
.	TRBV6-5	.	TRBJ1-1	CASSYSYRAMNTEAFF	TGTGCCAGCAGTTACTCGTACAGGGCGATGAACACTGAAGCTTTCTTT
medium-sized	TRBV4-2	TRBD2	TRBJ2-1	CASSLTSGGGYEQFF	TGTGCCAGCAGCCTGACTAGCGGGGGAGGGTATGAGCAGTTCTTC
.	TRBV7-8	.	TRBJ2-1	CASSFSLEGPRVHEQFF	TGTGCCAGCAGCTTTAGCCTAGAGGGGCCGCGGGTCCATGAGCAGTTCTTC
.	TRBV7-8	TRBD2	TRBJ2-1	CASSPGLAGGPSYNEQFF	TGTGCCAGCAGCCCGGGACTAGCGGGGGGGCCCTCCTACAATGAGCAGTTCTTC
.	TRBV19	.	TRBJ2-7	CASSTLRGTYEQYF	TGTGCCAGTAGTACCCTCCGGGGCACCTACGAGCAGTACTTC
.	TRBV2	TRBD2	TRBJ2-3	CASRPKAGDTDTQYF	TGTGCCAGCCGGCCCAAAGCGGGGGACACAGATACGCAGTATTTT
.	TRBV27	.	TRBJ1-1	CASRGNTEAFF	TGTGCCAGCAGGGGAAACACTGAAGCTTTCTTT